This T cell receptor (beta chain) was sequenced for a study of T cell repertoires in cytomegalovirus infection. Study overall: Matching HLA type and CMV infection were both indicated by public TCR beta signatures.

The ends were cut back, 0 bases at V and 3 bases at J, with 8 bases in the middle. This CDR3 is 15 amino acids long. Germline V CDR1 and CDR2: ENHRY, SYGVKD. About this clonotype itself: Its antigen is undetermined.

A single record per CDR3 protein comes from TCRdb applying MiXCR to the reads. The sample lists 70,000 to 95,000 distinct CDR3 sequences; approximately 32% were seen once. Study-wide findings and caveats: HLA-C-restricted, CMV-specific TCR beta clonotypes were dominant ex vivo. Summed frequency of public TCR beta families distinguished CMV carriers with the relevant HLA.

The specimen was CD8+ T cells from cultured PBMCs, collected from culture after CMV antigen stimulation. The sequence derives from a human donor in good health (CMV status not recorded). Some clones in this sample may be carry-over from other donors' samples. V gene TRBV10-3 combines with J gene TRBJ2-2; TRBD1 is a possible D gene (6 bases). The CDR3 sequence: CAISESSGDTGELFF. The DNA for the CDR3 is TGTGCCATCAGTGAGTCGTCAGGGGACACCGGGGAGCTGTTTTTT.